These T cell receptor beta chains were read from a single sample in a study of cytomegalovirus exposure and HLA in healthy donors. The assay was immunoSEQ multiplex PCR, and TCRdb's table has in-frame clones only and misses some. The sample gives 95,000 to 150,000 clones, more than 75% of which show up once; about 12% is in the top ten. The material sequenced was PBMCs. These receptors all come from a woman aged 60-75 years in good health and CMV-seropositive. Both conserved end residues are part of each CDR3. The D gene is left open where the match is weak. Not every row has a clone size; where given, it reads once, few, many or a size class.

CASSFRDRTNTEAFF,TGTGCCAGCAGCTTTCGGGACAGGACGAACACTGAAGCTTTCTTT,TRBD1,-,TRBJ1-1,TRBV5-6
CASSLEGTATSYEQYF,TGCGCCAGCAGCTTGGAAGGGACAGCCACCTCGTACGAGCAGTACTTC,TRBD1,-,TRBJ2-7,TRBV5-1
CASSQDIVGSRNTEAFF,TGTGCCAGCAGCCAAGATATTGTGGGGAGTAGGAACACTGAAGCTTTCTTT,-,once,TRBJ1-1,TRBV4-2
CASLAGGRNEQFF,TGTGCCAGTCTAGCGGGAGGGAGGAATGAGCAGTTCTTC,TRBD2,-,TRBJ2-1,TRBV19
CASSLQGVGYTF,TGTGCCAGCAGCTTACAGGGGGTCGGCTACACCTTC,TRBD1,-,TRBJ1-2,TRBV7-2
CASRPTGDGELFF,TGTGCCAGCAGACCTACAGGGGACGGGGAGCTGTTTTTT,TRBD1,-,TRBJ2-2,TRBV6-5
CATAPTGLNTEAFF,TGTGCCACCGCCCCCACAGGGTTGAACACTGAAGCTTTCTTT,-,-,TRBJ1-1,TRBV19
CASSVESRDTQYF,TGTGCCAGCAGCGTAGAATCCAGGGATACGCAGTATTTT,-,-,TRBJ2-3,TRBV9
CASSLDLAGSYEQYF,TGTGCCAGCAGCTTGGATCTAGCGGGAAGTTACGAGCAGTACTTC,TRBD2,once,TRBJ2-7,TRBV5-5
CASSRVSGGAGNEQFF,TGCGCCAGCAGTCGTGTTAGCGGGGGGGCGGGCAATGAGCAGTTCTTC,TRBD2,-,TRBJ2-1,TRBV5-1
CAWSQQGKGPQHF,TGTGCCTGGAGTCAACAGGGGAAGGGGCCCCAGCATTTT,TRBD1,-,TRBJ1-5,TRBV30
CASATVSYEQYF,TGTGCCAGCGCGACAGTCTCCTACGAGCAGTACTTC,-,-,TRBJ2-7,TRBV7-9
CASSLGTGEGGYTF,TGTGCCAGCAGCTTAGGGACAGGGGAGGGAGGCTACACCTTC,TRBD1,few,TRBJ1-2,TRBV7-8
CASQTGSNEKLFF,TGCGCCAGCCAGACAGGGTCTAATGAAAAACTGTTTTTT,TRBD1,-,TRBJ1-4,TRBV5-1
CASSLTGTSTDNEQFF,TGTGCCAGCAGCTTAACCGGGACTAGCACCGACAATGAGCAGTTCTTC,TRBD2,-,TRBJ2-1,TRBV7-3
CASSQEGLLHNEQFF,TGCGCCAGCAGCCAAGAAGGACTACTTCACAATGAGCAGTTCTTC,-,-,TRBJ2-1,TRBV4-3
CASSLGSNQETQYF,TGTGCCAGCAGCTTAGGTTCCAACCAAGAGACCCAGTACTTC,-,few,TRBJ2-5,TRBV7-9
CASGPSGWADGAEAFF,TGTGCTAGTGGCCCATCGGGGTGGGCCGATGGGGCTGAAGCTTTCTTT,-,-,TRBJ1-1,TRBV12-5
CAISELGGSGGNNSPLHF,TGTGCCATCAGTGAACTCGGCGGGTCGGGGGGAAATAATTCACCCCTCCACTTT,-,once,TRBJ1-6,TRBV10-3
CASSAMDSGRGTQHF,TGTGCCAGCAGTGCCATGGACAGTGGGAGGGGGACCCAGCATTTT,-,-,TRBJ1-5,TRBV28
CASSSTPDRGAYEQYF,TGCGCCAGCAGCTCAACCCCGGACAGGGGTGCCTACGAGCAGTACTTC,TRBD1,few,TRBJ2-7,TRBV5-1